The following is a T cell receptor beta chain sequence with its context. This sample was included in a study of blood T cell repertoires in COVID-19. Across the whole study: The United States, Italy and Spain provided the acute and convalescent COVID-19 samples. The cDNA or gDNA used as material had been derived from T cells, B-cell-depleted T cells, or PBMCs.

The V gene lost 2 bases and the J gene lost 3 bases, with 15 bases spanning the gap. CDR3 size: 15 residues. The germline V gene encodes CDR1 SGHRS and CDR2 YFSETQ. Profiled with immunoSEQ multiplex PCR; TCRdb holds only in-frame clones, not every one. The table includes more than 200,000 clones, about 80% detected once. The TCR originated in a man of 80 years or more with acute or convalescent COVID-19. The rearrangement uses TRBV5-1 and TRBJ2-7, with D perhaps TRBD2 (5 bases). Specimen: peripheral blood. Written as DNA, the CDR3 is TGCGCCAGCAGCTTCGGCCCAACTAGTAGCTACGAGCAGTACTTC. It yields the protein CASSFGPTSSYEQYF.